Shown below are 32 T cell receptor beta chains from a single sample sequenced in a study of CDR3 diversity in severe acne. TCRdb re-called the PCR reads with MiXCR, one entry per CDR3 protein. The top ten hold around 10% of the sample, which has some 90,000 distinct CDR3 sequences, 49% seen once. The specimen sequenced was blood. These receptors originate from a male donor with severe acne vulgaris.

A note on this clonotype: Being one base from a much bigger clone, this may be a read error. CDR3 region: CASSRRQYSGANVLTF. The CDR3 coding sequence is TGTGCCAGCAGCCGTCGACAGTACTCTGGGGCCAACGTCCTGACTTTC. The chain is built from TRBV7-2 and TRBJ2-6; TRBD1 is a possible D gene (5 bases). This CDR3 has 16 residues. Germline-derived CDR1 and CDR2 are SGHTA and FQGNSA. Trimming left V 5 bases short and J 0 bases short, with 11 bases between.

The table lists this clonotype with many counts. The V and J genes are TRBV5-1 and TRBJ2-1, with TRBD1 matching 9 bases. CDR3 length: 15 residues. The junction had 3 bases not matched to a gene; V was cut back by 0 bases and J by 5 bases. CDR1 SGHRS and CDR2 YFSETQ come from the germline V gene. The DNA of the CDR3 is TGCGCCAGCAGCTTGGGGACAGGGGAGAACAATGAGCAGTTCTTC. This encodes CASSLGTGENNEQFF.

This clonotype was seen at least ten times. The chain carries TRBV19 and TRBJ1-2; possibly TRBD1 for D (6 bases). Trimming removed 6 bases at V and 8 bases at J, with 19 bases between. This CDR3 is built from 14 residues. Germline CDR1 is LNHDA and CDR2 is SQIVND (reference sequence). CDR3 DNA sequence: TGTGCCAGTAGGGAAACAGGGATCGTAGGCGGCTACACCTTC. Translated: CASRETGIVGGYTF. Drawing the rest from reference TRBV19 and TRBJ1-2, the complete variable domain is DGGITQSPKYLFRKEGQNVTLSCEQNLNHDAMYWYRQDPGQGLRLIYYSQIVNDFQKGDIAEGYSVSREKKESFPLTVTSAQKNPTAFYLCASRETGIVGGYTFGSGTRLTVV.

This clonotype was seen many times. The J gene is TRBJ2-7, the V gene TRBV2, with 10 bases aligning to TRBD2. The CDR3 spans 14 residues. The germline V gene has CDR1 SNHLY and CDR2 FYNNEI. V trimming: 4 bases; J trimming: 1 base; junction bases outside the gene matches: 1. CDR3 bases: TGTGCCAGCAGTGGGACTAGCGGATCCTACGAGCAGTACTTC. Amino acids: CASSGTSGSYEQYF.

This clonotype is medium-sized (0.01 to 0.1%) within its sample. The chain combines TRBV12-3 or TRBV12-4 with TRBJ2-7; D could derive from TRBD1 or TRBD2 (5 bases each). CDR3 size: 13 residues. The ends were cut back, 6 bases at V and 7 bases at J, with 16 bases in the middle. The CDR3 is CASSLGTVREQYF. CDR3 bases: TGTGCCAGCAGCCTAGGGACCGTCCGAGAGCAGTACTTC.

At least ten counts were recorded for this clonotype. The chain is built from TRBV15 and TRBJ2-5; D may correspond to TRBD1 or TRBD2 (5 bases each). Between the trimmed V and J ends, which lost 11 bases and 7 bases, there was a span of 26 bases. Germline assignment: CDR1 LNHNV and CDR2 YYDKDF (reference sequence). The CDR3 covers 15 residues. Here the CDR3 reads CAVGRRDGAGGTQYF. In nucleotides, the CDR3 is TGTGCCGTTGGTCGTCGGGACGGGGCCGGCGGGACCCAGTACTTC.

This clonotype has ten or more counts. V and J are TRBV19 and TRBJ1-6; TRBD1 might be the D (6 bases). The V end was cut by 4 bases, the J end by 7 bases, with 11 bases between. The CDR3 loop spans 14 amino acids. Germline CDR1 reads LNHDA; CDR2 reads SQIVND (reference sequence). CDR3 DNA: TGTGCCAGTAGTAAAAGTCAGGGGAATTCACCCCTCCACTTT. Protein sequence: CASSKSQGNSPLHF.

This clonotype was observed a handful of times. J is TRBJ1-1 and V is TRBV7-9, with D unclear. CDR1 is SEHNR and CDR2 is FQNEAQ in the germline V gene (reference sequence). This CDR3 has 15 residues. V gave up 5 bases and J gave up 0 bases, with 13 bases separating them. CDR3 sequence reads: CASSLDAVLNTEAFF. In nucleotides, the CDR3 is TGTGCCAGCAGCCTCGATGCGGTGTTGAACACTGAAGCTTTCTTT.

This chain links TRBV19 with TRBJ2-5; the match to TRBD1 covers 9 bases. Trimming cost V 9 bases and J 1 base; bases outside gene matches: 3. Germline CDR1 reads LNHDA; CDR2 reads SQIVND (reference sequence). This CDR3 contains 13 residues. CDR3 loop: CARKTGGQETQYF. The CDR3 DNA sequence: TGTGCCAGGAAGACAGGGGGCCAAGAGACCCAGTACTTC.

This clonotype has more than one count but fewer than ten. Here the CDR3 reads CASSLMPMNTEAFF. The CDR3 coding sequence is TGTGCCAGCAGTTTGATGCCGATGAACACTGAAGCTTTCTTT. The genes are TRBV28 and TRBJ1-1, with D unresolved. The ends were cut back, 3 bases at V and 0 bases at J, with 8 bases in the middle. Germline V gene lookup returns CDR1 MDHEN and CDR2 SYDVKM. This CDR3 comprises 14 residues.

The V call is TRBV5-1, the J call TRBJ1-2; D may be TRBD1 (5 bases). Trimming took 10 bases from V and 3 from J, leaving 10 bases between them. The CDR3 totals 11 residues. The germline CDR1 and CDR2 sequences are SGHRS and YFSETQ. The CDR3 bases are TGCGCCTGCTGGGACGACTATGGCTACACCTTC. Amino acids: CACWDDYGYTF.

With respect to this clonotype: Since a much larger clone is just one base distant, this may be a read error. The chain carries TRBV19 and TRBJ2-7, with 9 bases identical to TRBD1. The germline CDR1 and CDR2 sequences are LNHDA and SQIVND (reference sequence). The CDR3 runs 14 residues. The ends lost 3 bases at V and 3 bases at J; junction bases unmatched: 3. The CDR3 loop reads CASSIGTGSYEQYV. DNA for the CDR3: TGTGCCAGTAGTATCGGGACAGGGAGCTACGAGCAGTACGTC.

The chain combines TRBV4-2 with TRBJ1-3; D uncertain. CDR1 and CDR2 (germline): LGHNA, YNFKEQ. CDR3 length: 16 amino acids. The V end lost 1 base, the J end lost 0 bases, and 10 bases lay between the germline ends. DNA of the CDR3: TGTGCCAGCAGCCAAGTTGGGGTAATCTCTGGAAACACCATATATTTT. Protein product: CASSQVGVISGNTIYF.

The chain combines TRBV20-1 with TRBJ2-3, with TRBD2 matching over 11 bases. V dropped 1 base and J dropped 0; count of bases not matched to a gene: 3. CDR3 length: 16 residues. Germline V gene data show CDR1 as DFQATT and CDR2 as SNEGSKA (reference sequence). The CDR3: CSARGGTSGSTDTQYF. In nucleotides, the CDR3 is TGCAGTGCTAGAGGCGGGACTAGCGGTAGCACAGATACGCAGTATTTT.

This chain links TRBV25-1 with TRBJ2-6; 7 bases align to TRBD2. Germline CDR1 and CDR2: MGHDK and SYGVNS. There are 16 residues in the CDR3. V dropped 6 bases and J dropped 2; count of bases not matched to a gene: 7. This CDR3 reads CASSHPGGTGANVLTF. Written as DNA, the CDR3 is TGTGCCAGCAGCCACCCCGGGGGGACTGGGGCCAACGTCCTGACTTTC.

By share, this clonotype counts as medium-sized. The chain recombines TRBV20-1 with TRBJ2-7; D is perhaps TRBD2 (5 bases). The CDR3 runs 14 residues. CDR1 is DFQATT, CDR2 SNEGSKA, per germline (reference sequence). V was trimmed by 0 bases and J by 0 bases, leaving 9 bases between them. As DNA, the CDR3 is TGCAGTGCTAGAGATCTAGCTGGCTCCTACGAGCAGTACTTC. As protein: CSARDLAGSYEQYF.

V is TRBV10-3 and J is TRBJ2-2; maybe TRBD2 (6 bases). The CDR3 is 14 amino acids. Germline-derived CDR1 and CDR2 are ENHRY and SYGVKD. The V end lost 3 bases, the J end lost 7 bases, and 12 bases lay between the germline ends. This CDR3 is CAISEASAYGELFF. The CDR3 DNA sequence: TGTGCCATCAGTGAAGCTAGCGCCTACGGGGAGCTGTTTTTT.

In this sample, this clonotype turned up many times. The CDR3 protein is CSVEEETGVGYTF. As DNA, the CDR3 is TGCAGCGTTGAAGAAGAAACAGGGGTTGGCTACACCTTC. V gene TRBV29-1 combines with J gene TRBJ1-2; TRBD1 aligns across 7 bases. This CDR3 contains 13 residues. CDR1 is SQVTM, CDR2 ANQGSEA, per germline. Trimming removed 0 bases from V and 7 bases from J; junction bases left unmatched: 5.

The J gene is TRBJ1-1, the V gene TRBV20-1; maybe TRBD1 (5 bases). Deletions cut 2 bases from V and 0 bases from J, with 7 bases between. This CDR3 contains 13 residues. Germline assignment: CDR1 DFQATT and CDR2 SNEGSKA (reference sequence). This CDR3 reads CSARPTVNTEAFF. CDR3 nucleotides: TGCAGTGCTAGACCGACAGTGAACACTGAAGCTTTCTTT.

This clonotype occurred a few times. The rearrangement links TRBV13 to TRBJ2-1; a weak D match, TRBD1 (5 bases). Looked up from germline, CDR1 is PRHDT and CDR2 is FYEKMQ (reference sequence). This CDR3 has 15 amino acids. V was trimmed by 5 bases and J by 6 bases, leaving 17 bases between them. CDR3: CASSPRAGVVNEQFF. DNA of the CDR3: TGTGCCAGCAGCCCCAGGGCAGGAGTTGTCAATGAGCAGTTCTTC.

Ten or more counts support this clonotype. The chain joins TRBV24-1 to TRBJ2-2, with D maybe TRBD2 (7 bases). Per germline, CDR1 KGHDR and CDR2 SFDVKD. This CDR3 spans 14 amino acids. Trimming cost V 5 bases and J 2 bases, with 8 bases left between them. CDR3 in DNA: TGTGCCACCAGTGGGGGGGGCAACACCGGGGAGCTGTTTTTT. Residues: CATSGGGNTGELFF.

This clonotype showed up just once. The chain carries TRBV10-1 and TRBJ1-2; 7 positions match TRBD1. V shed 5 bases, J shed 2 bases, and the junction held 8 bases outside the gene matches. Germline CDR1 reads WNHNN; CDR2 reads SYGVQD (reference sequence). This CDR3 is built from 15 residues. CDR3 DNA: TGCGCCAGCAGTTACCAGACAGGGAGAAACTATGGCTACACCTTC. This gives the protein CASSYQTGRNYGYTF.

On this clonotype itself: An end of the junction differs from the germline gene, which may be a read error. The CDR3 loop reads CACSSGPLTYEQFF. For the CDR3, the DNA is TGTGCCTGCAGCTCGGGACCGTTAACCTACGAGCAGTTCTTC. V gene TRBV5-1 combines with J gene TRBJ2-1, with D possibly being TRBD1 or TRBD2 (5 bases each). The CDR3 is 14 residues long. CDR1 is SGHRS, CDR2 YFSETQ, per germline. Full variable domain (remainder filled in from reference TRBV5-1 and TRBJ2-1): KAGVTQTPRYLIKTRGQQVTLSCSPISGHRSVSWYQQTPGQGLQFLFEYFSETQRNKGNFPGRFSGRQFSNSRSEMNVSTLELGDSALYLCACSSGPLTYEQFFGPGTRLTVL.

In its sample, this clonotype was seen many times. The DNA for the CDR3 is TGTGCCAGCAGTGAACTGACTAGCGATAGCTCCTACAATGAGCAGTTCTTC. Translated, it gives CASSELTSDSSYNEQFF. V usage is TRBV2 and J usage is TRBJ2-1; 8 bases fit TRBD2. Germline loops: CDR1 SNHLY, CDR2 FYNNEI. Losses at the gene ends were 2 bases for V and 0 bases for J; bases not matched to a gene: 6. The CDR3 has 17 amino acids.

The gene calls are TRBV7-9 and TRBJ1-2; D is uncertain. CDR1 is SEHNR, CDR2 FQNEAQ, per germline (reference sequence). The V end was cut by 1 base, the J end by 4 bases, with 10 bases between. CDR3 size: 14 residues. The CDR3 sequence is CASSLGRQSYGYTF. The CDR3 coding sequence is TGTGCCAGCAGCTTAGGTCGTCAGAGCTATGGCTACACCTTC. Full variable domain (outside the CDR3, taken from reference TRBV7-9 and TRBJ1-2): DTGVSQNPRHKITKRGQNVTFRCDPISEHNRLYWYRQTLGQGPEFLTYFQNEAQLEKSRLLSDRFSAERPKGSFSTLEIQRTEQGDSAMYLCASSLGRQSYGYTFGSGTRLTVV.

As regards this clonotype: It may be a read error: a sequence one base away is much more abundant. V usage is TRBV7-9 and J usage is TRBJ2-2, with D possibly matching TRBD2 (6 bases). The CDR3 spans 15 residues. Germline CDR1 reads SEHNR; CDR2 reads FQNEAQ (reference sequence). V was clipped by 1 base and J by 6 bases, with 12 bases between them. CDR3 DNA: TGTGCCAGCAGCTTAGTCCGGGAGCACGCCGGGGAGCTGTTTTTT. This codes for CASSLVREHAGELFF.

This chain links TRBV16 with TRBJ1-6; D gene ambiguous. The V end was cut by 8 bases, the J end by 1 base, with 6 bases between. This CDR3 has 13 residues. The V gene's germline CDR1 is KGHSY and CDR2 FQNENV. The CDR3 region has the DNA TGTGCCAGCTGCGCGTCCTATAATTCACCCCTCCACTTT. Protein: CASCASYNSPLHF. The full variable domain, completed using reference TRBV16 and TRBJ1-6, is GEEVAQTPKHLVRGEGQKAKLYCAPIKGHSYVFWYQQVLKNEFKFLISFQNENVFDETGMPKERFSAKCLPNSPCSLEIQATKLEDSAVYFCASCASYNSPLHFGNGTRLTVT.

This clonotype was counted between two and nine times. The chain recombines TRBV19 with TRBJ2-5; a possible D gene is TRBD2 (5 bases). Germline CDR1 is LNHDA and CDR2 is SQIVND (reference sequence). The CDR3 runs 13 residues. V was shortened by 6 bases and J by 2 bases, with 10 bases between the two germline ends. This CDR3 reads CASSPGIQETQYF. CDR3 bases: TGTGCCAGTAGCCCCGGGATTCAAGAGACCCAGTACTTC.

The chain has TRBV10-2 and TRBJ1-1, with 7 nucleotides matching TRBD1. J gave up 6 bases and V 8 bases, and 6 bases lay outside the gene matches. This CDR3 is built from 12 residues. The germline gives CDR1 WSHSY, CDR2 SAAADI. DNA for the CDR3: TGCGCCAGCCAGACAGGGTCGGCTGAAGCTTTCTTT. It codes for CASQTGSAEAFF.

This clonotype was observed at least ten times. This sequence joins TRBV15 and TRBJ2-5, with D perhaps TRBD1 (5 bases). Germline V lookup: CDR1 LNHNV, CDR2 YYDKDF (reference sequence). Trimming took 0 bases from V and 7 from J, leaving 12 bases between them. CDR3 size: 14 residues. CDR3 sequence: CATSRDRDSGTQYF. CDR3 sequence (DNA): TGTGCCACCAGCAGAGACAGGGATTCGGGGACCCAGTACTTC. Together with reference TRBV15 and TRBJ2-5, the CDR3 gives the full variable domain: DAMVIQNPRYQVTQFGKPVTLSCSQTLNHNVMYWYQQKSSQAPKLLFHYYDKDFNNEADTPDNFQSRRPNTSFCFLDIRSPGLGDTAMYLCATSRDRDSGTQYFGPGTRLLVL.

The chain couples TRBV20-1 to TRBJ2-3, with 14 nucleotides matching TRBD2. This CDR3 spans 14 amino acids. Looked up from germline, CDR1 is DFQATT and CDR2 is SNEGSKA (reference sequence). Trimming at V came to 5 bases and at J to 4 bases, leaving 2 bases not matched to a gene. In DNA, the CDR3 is TGCAGTGCTGGGACTAGCGGGAGTGCAGATACGCAGTATTTT. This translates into CSAGTSGSADTQYF.

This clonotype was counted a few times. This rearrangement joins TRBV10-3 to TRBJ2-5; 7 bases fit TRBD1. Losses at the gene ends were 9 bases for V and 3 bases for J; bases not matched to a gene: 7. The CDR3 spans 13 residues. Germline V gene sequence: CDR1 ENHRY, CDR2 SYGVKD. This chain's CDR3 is CAIEGQPKETQYF. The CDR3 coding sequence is TGTGCCATTGAGGGACAGCCAAAAGAGACCCAGTACTTC.